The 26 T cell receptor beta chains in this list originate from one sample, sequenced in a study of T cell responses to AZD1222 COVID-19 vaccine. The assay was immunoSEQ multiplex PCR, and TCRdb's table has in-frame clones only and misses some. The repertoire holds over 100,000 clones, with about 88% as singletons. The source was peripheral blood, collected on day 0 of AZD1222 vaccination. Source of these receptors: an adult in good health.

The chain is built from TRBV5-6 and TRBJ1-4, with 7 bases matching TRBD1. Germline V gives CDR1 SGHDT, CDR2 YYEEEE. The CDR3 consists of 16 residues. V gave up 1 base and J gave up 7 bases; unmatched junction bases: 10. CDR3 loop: CASSLNDRVWSEKLFF. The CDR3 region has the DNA TGTGCCAGCAGCTTGAATGACAGGGTTTGGAGTGAAAAACTGTTTTTT.

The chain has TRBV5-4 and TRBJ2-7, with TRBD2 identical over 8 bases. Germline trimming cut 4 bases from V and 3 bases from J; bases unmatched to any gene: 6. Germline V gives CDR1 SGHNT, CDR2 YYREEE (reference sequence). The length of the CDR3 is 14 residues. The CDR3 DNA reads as TGTGCCAGCAGCCCCGGGACTAGTCGCTACGAGCAGTACTTC. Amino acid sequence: CASSPGTSRYEQYF.

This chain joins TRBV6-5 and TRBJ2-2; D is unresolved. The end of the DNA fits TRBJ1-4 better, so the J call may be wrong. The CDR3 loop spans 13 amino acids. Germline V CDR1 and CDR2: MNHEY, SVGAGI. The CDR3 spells CASSYLRWGKLFF. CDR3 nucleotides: TGTGCCAGCAGTTACTTACGTTGGGGAAAACTGTTTTTT.

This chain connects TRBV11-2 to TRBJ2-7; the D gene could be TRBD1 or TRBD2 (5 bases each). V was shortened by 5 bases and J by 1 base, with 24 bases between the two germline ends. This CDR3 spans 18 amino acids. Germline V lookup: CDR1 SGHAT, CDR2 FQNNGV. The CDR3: CASSHGAIRLARSYEQYF. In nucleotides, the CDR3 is TGTGCCAGCAGCCATGGGGCGATTCGGCTAGCTAGATCCTACGAGCAGTACTTC.

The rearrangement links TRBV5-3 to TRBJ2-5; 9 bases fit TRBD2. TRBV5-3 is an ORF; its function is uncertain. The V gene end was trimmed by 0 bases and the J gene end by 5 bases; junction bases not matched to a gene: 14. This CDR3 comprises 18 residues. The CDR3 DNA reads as TGTGCCAGAAGCTTGGCGGGGGGCGGGAGGGCCTGTGGGGAGACCCAGTACTTC. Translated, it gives CARSLAGGGRACGETQYF.

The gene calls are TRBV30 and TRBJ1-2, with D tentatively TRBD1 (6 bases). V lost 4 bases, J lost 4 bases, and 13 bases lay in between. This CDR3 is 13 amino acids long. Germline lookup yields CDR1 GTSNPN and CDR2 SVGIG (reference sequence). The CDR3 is CAWNTRGSYGYTF. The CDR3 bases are TGTGCCTGGAATACAAGGGGGTCCTATGGCTACACCTTC.

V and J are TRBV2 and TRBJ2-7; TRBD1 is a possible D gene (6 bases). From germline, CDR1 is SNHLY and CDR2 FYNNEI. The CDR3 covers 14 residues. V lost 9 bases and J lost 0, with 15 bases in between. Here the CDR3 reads CASRGRGHSYEQYF. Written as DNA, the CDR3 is TGTGCCAGTAGGGGCAGGGGCCACTCCTACGAGCAGTACTTC.

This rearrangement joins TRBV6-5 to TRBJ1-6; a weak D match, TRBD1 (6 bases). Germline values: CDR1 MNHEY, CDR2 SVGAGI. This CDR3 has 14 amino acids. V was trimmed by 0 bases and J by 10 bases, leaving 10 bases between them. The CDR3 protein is CASSYSYRDSPLHF. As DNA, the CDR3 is TGTGCCAGCAGTTACTCGTACAGGGACTCACCCCTCCACTTT.

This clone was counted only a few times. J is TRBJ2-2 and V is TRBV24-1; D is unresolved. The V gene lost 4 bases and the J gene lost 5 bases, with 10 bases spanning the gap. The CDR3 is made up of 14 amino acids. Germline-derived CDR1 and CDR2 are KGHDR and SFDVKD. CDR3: CATSDRGSTGELFF. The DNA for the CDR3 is TGTGCCACCAGTGACCGTGGTAGTACCGGGGAGCTGTTTTTT.

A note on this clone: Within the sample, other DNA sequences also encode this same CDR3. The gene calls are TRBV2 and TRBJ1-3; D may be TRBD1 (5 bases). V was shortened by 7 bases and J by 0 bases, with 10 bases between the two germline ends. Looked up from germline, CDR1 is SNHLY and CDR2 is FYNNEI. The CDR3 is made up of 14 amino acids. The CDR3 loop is CASIRQGSGNTIYF. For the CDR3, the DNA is TGTGCCAGCATTAGGCAGGGCTCTGGAAACACCATATATTTT.

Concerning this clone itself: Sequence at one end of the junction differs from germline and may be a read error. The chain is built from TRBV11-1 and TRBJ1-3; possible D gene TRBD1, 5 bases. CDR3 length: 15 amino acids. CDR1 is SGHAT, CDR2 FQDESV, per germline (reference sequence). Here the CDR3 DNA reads TGTGCCAGCAGCTTAACAGGAAATACTGGAGACACCATATATTTT. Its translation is CASSLTGNTGDTIYF.

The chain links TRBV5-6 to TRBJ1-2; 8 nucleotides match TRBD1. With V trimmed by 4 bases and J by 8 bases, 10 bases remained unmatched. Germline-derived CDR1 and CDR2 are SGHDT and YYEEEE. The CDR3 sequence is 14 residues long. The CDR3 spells CASSQTGAGIGYTF. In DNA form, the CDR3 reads TGTGCCAGCAGCCAGACAGGGGCGGGAATCGGCTACACCTTC.

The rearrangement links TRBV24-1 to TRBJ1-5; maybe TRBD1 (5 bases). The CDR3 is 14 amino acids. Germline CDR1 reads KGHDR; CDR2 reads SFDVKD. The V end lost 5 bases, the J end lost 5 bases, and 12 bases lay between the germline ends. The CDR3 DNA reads TGTGCCACCAGTGCCTCAAGCAGGGATCAGCCCCAGCATTTT. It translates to CATSASSRDQPQHF.

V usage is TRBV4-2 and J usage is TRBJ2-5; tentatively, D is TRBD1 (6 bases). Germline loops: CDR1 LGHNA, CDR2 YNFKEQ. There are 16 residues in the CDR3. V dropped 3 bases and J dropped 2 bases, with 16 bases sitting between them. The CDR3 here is CASSHGPVTGQETQYF. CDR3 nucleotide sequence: TGTGCCAGCAGCCATGGGCCAGTTACAGGGCAAGAGACCCAGTACTTC.

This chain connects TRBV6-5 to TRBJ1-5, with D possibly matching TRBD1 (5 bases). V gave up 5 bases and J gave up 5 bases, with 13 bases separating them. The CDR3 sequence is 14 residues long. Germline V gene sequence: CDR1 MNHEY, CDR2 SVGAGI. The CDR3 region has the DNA TGTGCCAGCAGTCGTGGGGGAAACGATCAGCCCCAGCATTTT. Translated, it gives CASSRGGNDQPQHF.

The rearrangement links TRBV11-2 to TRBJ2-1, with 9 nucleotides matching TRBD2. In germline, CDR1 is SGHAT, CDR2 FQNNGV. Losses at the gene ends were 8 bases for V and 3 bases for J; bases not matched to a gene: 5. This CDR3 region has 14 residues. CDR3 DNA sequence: TGTGCCAGCTTTAGCGGGAGAGACTACAATGAGCAGTTCTTC. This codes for CASFSGRDYNEQFF.

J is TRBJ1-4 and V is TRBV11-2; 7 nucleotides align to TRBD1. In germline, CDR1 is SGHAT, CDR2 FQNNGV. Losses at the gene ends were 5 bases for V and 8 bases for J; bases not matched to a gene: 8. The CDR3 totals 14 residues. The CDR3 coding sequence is TGTGCCAGCAGCACCAGCAGGGGGAGAGAAAAACTGTTTTTT. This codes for CASSTSRGREKLFF.

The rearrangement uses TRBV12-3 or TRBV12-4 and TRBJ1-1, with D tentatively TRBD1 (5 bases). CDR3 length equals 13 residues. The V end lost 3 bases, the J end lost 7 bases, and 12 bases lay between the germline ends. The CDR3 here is CASSFEGSGEAFF. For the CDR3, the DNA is TGTGCCAGCAGTTTTGAGGGGTCCGGTGAAGCTTTCTTT.

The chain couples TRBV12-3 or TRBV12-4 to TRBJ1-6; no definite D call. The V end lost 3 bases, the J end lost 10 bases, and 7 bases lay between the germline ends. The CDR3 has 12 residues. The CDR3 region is CASSFRLSPLHF. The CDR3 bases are TGTGCCAGCAGTTTTCGGTTATCACCCCTCCACTTT.

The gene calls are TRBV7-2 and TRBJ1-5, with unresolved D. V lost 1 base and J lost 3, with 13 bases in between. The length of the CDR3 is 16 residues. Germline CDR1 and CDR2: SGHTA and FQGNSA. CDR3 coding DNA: TGTGCCAGCAGCTTAGGTCCGGCCTACCCCAATCAGCCCCAGCATTTT. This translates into CASSLGPAYPNQPQHF.

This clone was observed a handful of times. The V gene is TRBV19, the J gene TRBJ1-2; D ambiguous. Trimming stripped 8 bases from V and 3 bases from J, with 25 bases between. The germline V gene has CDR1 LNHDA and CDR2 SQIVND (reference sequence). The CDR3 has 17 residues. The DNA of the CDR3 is TGTGCCAGTCGTCCCCAGGATCTGTGGGGTCCTGACTATGGCTACACCTTC. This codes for CASRPQDLWGPDYGYTF.

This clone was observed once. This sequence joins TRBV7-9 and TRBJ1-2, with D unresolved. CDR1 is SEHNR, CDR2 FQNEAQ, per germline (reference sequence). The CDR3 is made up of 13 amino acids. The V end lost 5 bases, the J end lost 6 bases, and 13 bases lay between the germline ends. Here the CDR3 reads CASSPGPPDGYTF. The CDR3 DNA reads TGTGCCAGCAGCCCTGGGCCCCCCGATGGCTACACCTTC.

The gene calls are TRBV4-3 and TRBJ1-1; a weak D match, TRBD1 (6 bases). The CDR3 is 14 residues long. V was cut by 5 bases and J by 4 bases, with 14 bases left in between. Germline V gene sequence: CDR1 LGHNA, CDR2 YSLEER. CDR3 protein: CASSEGVLGTEAFF. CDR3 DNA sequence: TGCGCCAGCAGCGAGGGGGTTTTGGGCACTGAAGCTTTCTTT.

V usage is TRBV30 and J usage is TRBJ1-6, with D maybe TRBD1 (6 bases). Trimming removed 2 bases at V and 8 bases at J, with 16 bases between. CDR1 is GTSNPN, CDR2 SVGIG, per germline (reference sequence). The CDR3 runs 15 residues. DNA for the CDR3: TGTGCCTGGAGTCTCCGGACAGAAGGGTATTCACCCCTCCACTTT. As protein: CAWSLRTEGYSPLHF.

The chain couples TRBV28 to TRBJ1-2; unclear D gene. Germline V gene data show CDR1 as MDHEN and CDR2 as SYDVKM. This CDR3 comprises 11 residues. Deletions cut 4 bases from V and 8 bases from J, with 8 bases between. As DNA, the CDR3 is TGTGCCAGCAGTTCGGGTAAAGGCTACACCTTC. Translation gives CASSSGKGYTF.

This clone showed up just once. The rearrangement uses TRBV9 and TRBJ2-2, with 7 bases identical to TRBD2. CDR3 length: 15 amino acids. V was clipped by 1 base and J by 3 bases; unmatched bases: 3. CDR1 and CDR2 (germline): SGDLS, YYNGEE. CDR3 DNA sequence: TGTGCCAGCAGCGTATCGACTAGCTACACCGGGGAGCTGTTTTTT. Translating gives CASSVSTSYTGELFF.